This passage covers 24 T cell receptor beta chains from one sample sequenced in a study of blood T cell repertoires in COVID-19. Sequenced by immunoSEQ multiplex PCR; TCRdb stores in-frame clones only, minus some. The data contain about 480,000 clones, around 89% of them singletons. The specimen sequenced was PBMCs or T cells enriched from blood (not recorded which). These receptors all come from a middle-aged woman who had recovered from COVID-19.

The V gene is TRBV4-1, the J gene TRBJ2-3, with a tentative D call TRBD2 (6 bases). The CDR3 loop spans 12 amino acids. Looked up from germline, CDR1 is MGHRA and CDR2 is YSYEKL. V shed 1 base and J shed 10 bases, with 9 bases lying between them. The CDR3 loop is CASSQGTGAQYF. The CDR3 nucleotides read TGCGCCAGCAGCCAAGGTACGGGAGCGCAGTATTTT.

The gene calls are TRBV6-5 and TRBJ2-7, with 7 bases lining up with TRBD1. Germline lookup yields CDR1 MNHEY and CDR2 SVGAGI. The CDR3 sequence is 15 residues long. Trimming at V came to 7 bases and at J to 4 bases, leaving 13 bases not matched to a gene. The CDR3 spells CASTPRQGRGYEQYF. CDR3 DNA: TGTGCCAGCACCCCTAGACAGGGTAGAGGGTACGAGCAGTACTTC.

In nucleotides, the CDR3 is TGTGCCAGCAGCCAAGTTTCAGGGCGCTACGAGCAGTACTTC. It yields the protein CASSQVSGRYEQYF. This chain joins TRBV3-1 (or the pseudogene TRBV3-2) and TRBJ2-7; maybe TRBD1 (5 bases). Trimming removed 1 base at V and 3 bases at J, with 10 bases between. The CDR3 runs to 14 residues. In germline, CDR1 is LGHDT, CDR2 YNNKEL (reference sequence).

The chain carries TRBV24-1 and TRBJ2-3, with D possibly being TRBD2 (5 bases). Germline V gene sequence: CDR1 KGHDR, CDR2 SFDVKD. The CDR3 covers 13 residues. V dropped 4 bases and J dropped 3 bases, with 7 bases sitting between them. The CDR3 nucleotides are TGTGCCACCAGTGAGGGAGTAACAGATACGCAGTATTTT. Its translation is CATSEGVTDTQYF.

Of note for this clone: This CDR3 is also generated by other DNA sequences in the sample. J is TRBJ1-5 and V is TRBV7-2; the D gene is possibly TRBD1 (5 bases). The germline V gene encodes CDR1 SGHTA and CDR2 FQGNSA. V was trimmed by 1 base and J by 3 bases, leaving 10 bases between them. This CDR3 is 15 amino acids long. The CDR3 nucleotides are TGTGCCAGCAGCTTAGGGGGGACTTCCAATCAGCCCCAGCATTTT. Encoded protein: CASSLGGTSNQPQHF.

The CDR3, as DNA: TGCGCCAGCACCTCAGTCCAGGATCCGAACACTGAAGCTTTCTTT. It encodes CASTSVQDPNTEAFF. The chain couples TRBV10-2 to TRBJ1-1; D gene uncertain. The CDR3 has 15 residues. Germline CDR1 reads WSHSY; CDR2 reads SAAADI. Deletions cut 7 bases from V and 1 base from J, with 16 bases between.

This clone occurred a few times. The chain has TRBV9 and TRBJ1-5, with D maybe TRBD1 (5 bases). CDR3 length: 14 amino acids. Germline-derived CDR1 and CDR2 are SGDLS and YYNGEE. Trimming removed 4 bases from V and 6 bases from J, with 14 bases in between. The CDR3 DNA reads TGTGCCAGCAGCAGGGCGGGGCTGGGTCAGCCCCAGCATTTT. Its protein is CASSRAGLGQPQHF.

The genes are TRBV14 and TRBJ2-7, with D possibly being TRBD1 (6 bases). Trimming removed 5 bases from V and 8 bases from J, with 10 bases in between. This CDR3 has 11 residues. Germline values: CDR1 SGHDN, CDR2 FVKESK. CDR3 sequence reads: CASSSGQQQYF. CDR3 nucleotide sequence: TGTGCCAGCAGCAGCGGACAGCAGCAGTACTTC.

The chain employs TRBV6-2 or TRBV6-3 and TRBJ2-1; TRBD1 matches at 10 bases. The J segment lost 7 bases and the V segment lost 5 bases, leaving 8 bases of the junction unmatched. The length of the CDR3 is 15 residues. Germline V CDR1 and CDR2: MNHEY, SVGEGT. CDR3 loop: CASSPTGGEVNEQFF. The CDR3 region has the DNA TGTGCCAGCAGTCCGACAGGGGGCGAGGTTAATGAGCAGTTCTTC.

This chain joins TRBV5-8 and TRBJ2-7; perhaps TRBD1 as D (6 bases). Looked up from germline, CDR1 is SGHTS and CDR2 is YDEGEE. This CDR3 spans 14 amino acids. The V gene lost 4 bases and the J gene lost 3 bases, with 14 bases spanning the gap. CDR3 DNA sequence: TGTGCCAGCAGCGCTCCGGGACACCTCTACGAGCAGTACTTC. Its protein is CASSAPGHLYEQYF.

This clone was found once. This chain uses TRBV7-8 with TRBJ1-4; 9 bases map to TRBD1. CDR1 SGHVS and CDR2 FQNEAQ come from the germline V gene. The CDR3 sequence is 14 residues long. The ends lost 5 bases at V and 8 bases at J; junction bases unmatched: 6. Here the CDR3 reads CASSPMDRGEKLFF. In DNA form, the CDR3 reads TGTGCCAGCAGCCCGATGGACAGGGGCGAAAAACTGTTTTTT.

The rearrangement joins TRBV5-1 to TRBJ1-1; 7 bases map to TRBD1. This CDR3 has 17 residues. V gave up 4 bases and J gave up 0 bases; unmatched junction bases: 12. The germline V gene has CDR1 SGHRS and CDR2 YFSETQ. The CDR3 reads CASSPTGFGDMNTEAFF. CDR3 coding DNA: TGCGCCAGCAGCCCGACAGGGTTTGGGGATATGAACACTGAAGCTTTCTTT. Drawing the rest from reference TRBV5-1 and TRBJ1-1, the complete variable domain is KAGVTQTPRYLIKTRGQQVTLSCSPISGHRSVSWYQQTPGQGLQFLFEYFSETQRNKGNFPGRFSGRQFSNSRSEMNVSTLELGDSALYLCASSPTGFGDMNTEAFFGQGTRLTVV.

The CDR3 DNA follows: TGTGCCAGCAGCACGGACGGTGGGGAGTCCTACAATGAGCAGTTCTTC. This sequence encodes CASSTDGGESYNEQFF. This rearrangement joins TRBV3-1 (or the pseudogene TRBV3-2) to TRBJ2-1, with D possibly being TRBD2 (5 bases). Germline lookup yields CDR1 LGHDT and CDR2 YNNKEL (reference sequence). The CDR3 is 16 amino acids. The V gene lost 5 bases and the J gene lost 1 base, with 15 bases spanning the gap.

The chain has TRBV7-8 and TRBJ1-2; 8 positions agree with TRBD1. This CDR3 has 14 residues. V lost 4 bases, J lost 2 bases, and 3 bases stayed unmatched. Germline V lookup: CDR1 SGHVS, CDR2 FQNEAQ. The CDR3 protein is CASSSDRANYGYTF. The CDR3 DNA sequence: TGTGCCAGCAGCTCGGACAGGGCGAACTATGGCTACACCTTC.

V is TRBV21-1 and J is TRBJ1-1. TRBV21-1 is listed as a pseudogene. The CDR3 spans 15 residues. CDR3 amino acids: CAGCLTGRGNTEAFF. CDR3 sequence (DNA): TGTGCCGGCTGTTTGACGGGGCGGGGAAACACTGAAGCTTTCTTT.

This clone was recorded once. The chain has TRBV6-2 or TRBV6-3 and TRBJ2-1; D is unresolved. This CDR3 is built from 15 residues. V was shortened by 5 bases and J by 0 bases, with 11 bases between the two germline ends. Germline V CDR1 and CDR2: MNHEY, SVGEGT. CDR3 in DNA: TGTGCCAGCAGTACCAGGCGTAGCTCCTACAATGAGCAGTTCTTC. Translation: CASSTRRSSYNEQFF.

CDR3 bases: TGTGCTAGTGGTTCCGGAGGCAACACCGGGGAGCTGTTTTTT. Amino acid sequence: CASGSGGNTGELFF. The gene calls are TRBV12-5 and TRBJ2-2; maybe TRBD2 (5 bases). Germline lookup yields CDR1 LGHNT and CDR2 FRNRAP. The V and J ends lost 4 bases and 2 bases respectively, with 8 bases between them. The CDR3 extends over 14 amino acids.

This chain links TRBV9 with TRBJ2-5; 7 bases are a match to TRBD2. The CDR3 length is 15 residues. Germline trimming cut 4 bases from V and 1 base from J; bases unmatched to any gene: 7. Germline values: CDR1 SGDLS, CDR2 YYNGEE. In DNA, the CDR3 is TGTGCCAGCAGCTCCGGGTCGGGGGGCCAAGAGACCCAGTACTTC. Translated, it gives CASSSGSGGQETQYF.

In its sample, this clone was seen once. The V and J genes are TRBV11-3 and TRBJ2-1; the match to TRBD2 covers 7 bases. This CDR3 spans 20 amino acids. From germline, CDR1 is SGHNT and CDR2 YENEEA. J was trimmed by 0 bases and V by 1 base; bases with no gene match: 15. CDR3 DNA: TGTGCCAGCAGCTTAGGAGGGTATGGGGCTCTAGCGGCCTCCTACAATGAGCAGTTCTTC. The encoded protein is CASSLGGYGALAASYNEQFF.

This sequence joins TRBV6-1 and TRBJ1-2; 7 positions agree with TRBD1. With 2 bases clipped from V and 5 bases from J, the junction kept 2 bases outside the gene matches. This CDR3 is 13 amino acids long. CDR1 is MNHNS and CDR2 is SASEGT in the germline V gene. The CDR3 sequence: CASSEQGEYGYTF. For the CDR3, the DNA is TGTGCCAGCAGTGAACAGGGGGAGTATGGCTACACCTTC.

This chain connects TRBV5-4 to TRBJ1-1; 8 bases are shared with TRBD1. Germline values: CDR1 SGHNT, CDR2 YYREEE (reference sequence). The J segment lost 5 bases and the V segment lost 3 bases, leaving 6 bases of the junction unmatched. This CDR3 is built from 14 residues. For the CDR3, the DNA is TGTGCCAGCAGCTCCCCCAGGGGGCTGACTGAAGCTTTCTTT. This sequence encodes CASSSPRGLTEAFF.

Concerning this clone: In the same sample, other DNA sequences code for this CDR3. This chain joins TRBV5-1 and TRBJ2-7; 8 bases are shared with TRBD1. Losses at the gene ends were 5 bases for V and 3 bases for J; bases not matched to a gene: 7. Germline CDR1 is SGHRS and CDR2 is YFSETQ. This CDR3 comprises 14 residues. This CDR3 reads CASSYGQGIYEQYF. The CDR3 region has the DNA TGCGCCAGCAGTTACGGACAGGGTATCTACGAGCAGTACTTC.

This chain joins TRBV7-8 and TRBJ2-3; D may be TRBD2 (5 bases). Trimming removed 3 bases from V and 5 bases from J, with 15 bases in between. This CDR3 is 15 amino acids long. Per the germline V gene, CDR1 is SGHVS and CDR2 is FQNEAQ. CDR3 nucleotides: TGTGCCAGCAGCTTCCGCCCGGGGAGTGGAGATACGCAGTATTTT. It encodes CASSFRPGSGDTQYF.

CDR3 sequence reads: CASSHGGGAGYGYTF. The CDR3 DNA reads as TGTGCCAGCAGTCACGGAGGGGGGGCAGGATATGGCTACACCTTC. J is TRBJ1-2 and V is TRBV6-6; D perhaps matches TRBD1 (6 bases). Deletions cut 5 bases from V and 5 bases from J, with 18 bases between. The CDR3 is 15 residues long. Germline lookup yields CDR1 MNHNY and CDR2 SVGAGI (reference sequence).